This T cell receptor (beta chain) came from a study of T cells in Graves' hyperthyroidism and ophthalmopathy. Thyroid ultrasound and orbital computed tomography, with clinical symptoms and serum thyroxine and TRAb, informed diagnoses. V lost 0 bases, J lost 0 bases, and 9 bases lay in between. In germline, CDR1 is SQVTM, CDR2 ANQGSEA. The CDR3 has 14 amino acids. At least ten counts were recorded for this clonotype. Its antigen remains unknown. Study observations and caveats: Stable hyperthyroidism was separated from ophthalmopathy by a model based on 13 V-J features. In blood, most of the thyroid clonotypes expanded above 0.001 were also present.

The investigators amplified TCR beta CDR3 regions from RNA transcripts. TCR CDR3 regions were first amplified by RT-PCR with HTBI primers. Each CDR3 protein is one row after TCRdb ran MiXCR on the multiplex PCR reads. The data show roughly 500,000 distinct CDR3 sequences, around 43% seen once. J is TRBJ2-7 and V is TRBV29-1; D is possibly TRBD2 (6 bases). The source material was peripheral blood or thyroid tissue (not recorded which). The source is an adult woman with Graves' disease, either hyperthyroidism or ophthalmopathy (not recorded which). CDR3 in amino acids: CSVEDGGSSYEQYF. The CDR3 DNA reads as TGCAGCGTTGAAGATGGGGGGAGCTCCTACGAGCAGTACTTC.